This TCR beta chain was found in a study of blood T cell repertoires in COVID-19. Whole-study context: Sites across the United States, Italy and Spain contributed samples from acute and convalescent COVID-19. Nucleic acid was either cDNA or gDNA, and it came from T cells, B-cell-depleted T cells, or PBMCs.

Per the authors' pipeline: Nucleated cell number was recorded as an estimate derived from reference gene primer amplification. The table came from immunoSEQ multiplex PCR; TCRdb's copy has only in-frame clones and leaves some out. Clone size and the V and J calls come from that table; the DNA yielded D and trimming. This table has around 250,000 clones, more than 70% appearing once. This receptor was obtained from a woman between 18 and 29 years old with acute or convalescent COVID-19. Sequenced sample: peripheral blood.

The DNA for the CDR3 is TGTGCCAGTTCTAAGATGGGGGGGGTCGAGCAGTTCTTC. Translated: CASSKMGGVEQFF. This chain connects TRBV19 to TRBJ2-1, with TRBD2 identical over 7 bases. The CDR3 sequence is 13 residues long. The junction had 11 bases not matched to a gene; V was cut back by 8 bases and J by 10 bases. Per germline, CDR1 LNHDA and CDR2 SQIVND (reference sequence).